This TCR beta chain was observed in a study of blood T cell repertoires in COVID-19. For the study at large: Samples came from the United States, Italy and Spain, spanning acute and convalescent COVID-19. T cells, B-cell-depleted T cells, or PBMCs provided the cDNA or gDNA that served as material.

With V trimmed by 4 bases and J by 1 base, 6 bases remained unmatched. The CDR3 loop spans 15 amino acids. Germline V gene sequence: CDR1 SGHRS, CDR2 YFSETQ. Original data processing: Scientists estimated how many nucleated cells there were by amplifying reference gene primers. The data were produced by immunoSEQ multiplex PCR, yet TCRdb's version contains in-frame clones alone and is incomplete. V and J calls and clone size follow that table, whereas D and trimming were derived from the DNA. The repertoire consists of approximately 100,000 clones, with about 88% occurring once and the leading ten covering more than 5%.

The chain recombines TRBV5-1 with TRBJ2-7, with TRBD1 identical over 9 bases. The sequence derives from a human donor in a cohort sampled during active COVID-19. The sequencing sample was made of peripheral blood. CDR3 sequence reads: CASSAPGQGSYEQYF. The CDR3 DNA reads as TGCGCCAGCAGCGCTCCGGGACAGGGATCCTACGAGCAGTACTTC.